This entry features one TCR beta chain sequence. The sample originates from a study of T-cell memory formation after mild COVID-19. CDR3 size: 13 residues. V was cut by 4 bases and J by 9 bases, with 16 bases left in between. Germline V gene lookup returns CDR1 SGHAT and CDR2 FQDESV (reference sequence). TCRdb fed the 5' RACE reads into MiXCR, producing one record per CDR3 protein. In the table there are under 200,000 distinct CDR3 sequences, around a tenth of which are singletons. This rearrangement joins TRBV11-1 to TRBJ2-7; D is unresolved. This sequence was found in a man between 18 and 35 years old who had mild COVID-19 (a few samples of this study predate the infection). Cell type and time point are not known. Sequenced: PBMCs or a T cell subset sorted from them (not recorded which). CDR3 protein: CASSSVLPFGQYF. The DNA for the CDR3 is TGTGCCAGCAGCTCCGTTTTACCATTCGGGCAGTACTTC.